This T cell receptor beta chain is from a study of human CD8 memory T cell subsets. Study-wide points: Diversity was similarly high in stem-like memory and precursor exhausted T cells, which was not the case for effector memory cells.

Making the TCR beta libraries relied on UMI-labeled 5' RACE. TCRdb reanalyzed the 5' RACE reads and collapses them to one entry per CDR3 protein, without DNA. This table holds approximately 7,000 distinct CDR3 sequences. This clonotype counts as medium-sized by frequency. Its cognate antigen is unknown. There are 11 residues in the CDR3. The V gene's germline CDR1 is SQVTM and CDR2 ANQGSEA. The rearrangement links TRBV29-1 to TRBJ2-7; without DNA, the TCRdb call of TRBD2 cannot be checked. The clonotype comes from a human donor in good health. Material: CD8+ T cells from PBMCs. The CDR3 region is CSVVRGYEQYF.